This TCR beta chain appears in the sequencing data of a study of T-cell memory formation after mild COVID-19 (dated by TCRdb to about 2021). The study in broad terms: TCR sequence clusters from the two donors were found to be largely donor specific. Two young, previously healthy adult volunteers, one female and one male, were included in the cohort. In two donors, T-cell clones that expanded and contracted after mild COVID-19 were followed by sequencing TCRalpha and TCRbeta repertoires longitudinally.

This clonotype has just a few counts. The antigen it recognizes is unknown. Within one base of it there is no much larger clone, and no base qualities were kept. Ficoll-Paque density gradient centrifugation was used to isolate PBMCs. Sequencing took place on an Illumina NovaSeq 6000. TCRalpha and TCRbeta cDNA libraries were built by 5'RACE with constant-segment primers, adding sample barcodes and unique molecular identifiers. Trizol reagent was used to extract RNA from every sample. Amplification of the libraries took two PCR steps, and the second step added a second sample barcode plus Illumina TruSeq adapters. Sequencing of libraries was performed on an Illumina NovaSeq with 2 x 150 bp paired-end reads. On the study's bioinformatics: Reads were demultiplexed and collapsed into UMI-guided consensus sequences with migec v1.2.7. Using mixcr v2.1.11, UMI consensuses were aligned to TRA and TRB V and J templates and then assembled into clonotypes. A clonotype was counted as expanded or contracted only if both edgeR and NoisET called the change significant, with noise models trained on biological replicates. For edgeR calls, a false discovery rate-adjusted p below 0.01 and a log2 fold-change threshold of 1 were applied. As an exploratory analysis of dynamics, max-normalized trajectories of the 1000 most abundant clonotypes were examined by PCA with hierarchical clustering. Separately sequenced CD4+ and CD8+ repertoires were used to assign the CD4 or CD8 phenotype of responding clones. The public reads were quality trimmed at Q25 with fastp and then assembled into clones with MiXCR by TCRdb, keeping productive beta chains. Each record represents a unique CDR3 protein, reported with the most common genes and DNA among its rows. These V and J calls originate from TCRdb's pipeline instead of the authors' own analysis. For this sample the table gives 400,000 to 500,000 distinct CDR3 sequences, of which 15% to 25% were detected only once. The ten largest make up roughly 8% of the sample.

The full study reports these points: Clones contracting from day 15 to 85 had balanced CD4/CD8 phenotypes, while a second wave expanding from day 15 to 37 was biased towards CD4+. Some responding clones were found in pre-infection memory, which suggests that pre-existing cross-reactive memory T cells took part in the SARS-CoV-2 response. Contracting CD4+ clones appeared mostly in the CM and EM memory subsets, whereas CD8+ clones were enriched in EMRA. SARS-CoV-2 specificity was not confirmed for the second-wave clones peaking on day 37. The study included only a couple of mild cases, and larger cohorts that include severe cases with pre-infection samples were judged to be necessary.

The CDR3 holds 16 amino acids from the cysteine to the phenylalanine. The CDR3 DNA has 48 bases and is translated from base 1. V gives up 2 bases and J gives up 5 bases, and the segment between their germline ends measures 19 bases. CDR1 is given as SGHRS and CDR2 as YFSETQ, both from the germline V gene. The rearranged segments are TRBV5-1 and TRBJ2-5; TRBD1 might be the D gene, on 6 matching bases. The sequence was obtained from an adult woman who had mild COVID-19 (a few samples of this study predate the infection). The sample titles of this study are shuffled in the database, so cell type and time point are left out; the donor was told from shared clones. Sequenced material: PBMCs or a T cell subset sorted from them (not recorded which). The CDR3 protein: CASSLKGQGPLETQYF. In nucleotides, the sequence is TGCGCCAGCAGCTTAAAGGGCCAGGGGCCTCTGGAGACCCAGTACTTC.